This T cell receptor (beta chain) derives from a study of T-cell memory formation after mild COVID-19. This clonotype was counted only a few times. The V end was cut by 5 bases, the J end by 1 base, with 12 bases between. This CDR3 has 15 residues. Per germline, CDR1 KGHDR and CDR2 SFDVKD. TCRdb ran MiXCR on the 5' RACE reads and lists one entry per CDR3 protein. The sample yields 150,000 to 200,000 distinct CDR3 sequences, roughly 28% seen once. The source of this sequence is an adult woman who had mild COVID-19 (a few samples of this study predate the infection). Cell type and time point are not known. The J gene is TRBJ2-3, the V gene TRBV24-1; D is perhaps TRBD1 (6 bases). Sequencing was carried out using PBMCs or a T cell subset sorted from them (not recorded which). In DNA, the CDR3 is TGTGCCACCAGTGGTAAAGGGGGTGGCACAGATACGCAGTATTTT. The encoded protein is CATSGKGGGTDTQYF.